This note documents a single T cell receptor (beta chain) sequence. No antigen is known for it. The CDR3 has 15 residues. V gave up 5 bases and J gave up 8 bases; unmatched junction bases: 13. Germline values: CDR1 LNHDA, CDR2 SQIVND (reference sequence). The data stem from a study of siplizumab effects on memory and regulatory T cells. The data were produced by immunoSEQ multiplex PCR, yet TCRdb's version contains in-frame clones alone and is incomplete. The sample records about 120,000 clones, approximately 94% being singletons. Findings of the study overall: Mapping to unstimulated subsets was achieved for only a minor fraction of alloreactive clones. Siplizumab produced a significant reduction in alloreactive sequences that were traceable to unstimulated CD4+ memory cells.

The chain is built from TRBV19 and TRBJ1-2, with 8 bases identical to TRBD1. The sequence came from a human donor in good health. The source material was non-Treg CD4+ T cells sorted from blood. This CDR3 reads CASSDRDRTLGGYTF. The CDR3 DNA reads TGTGCCAGTAGTGACCGGGACAGGACCCTCGGAGGCTACACCTTC.